This TCR beta chain was obtained from a study of blood T cell repertoires in COVID-19. Study information: Collection of acute and convalescent COVID-19 samples took place in the United States, Italy and Spain. Nucleic acid was either cDNA or gDNA, and it came from T cells, B-cell-depleted T cells, or PBMCs.

Per the authors' pipeline: Estimated nucleated cell counts came from reference gene primer amplification. Generated by immunoSEQ multiplex PCR, the TCRdb table keeps only in-frame clones and is missing some. That table furnishes V, J and clone size, whereas the DNA furnished D and trimming. The data contain 150,000 to 200,000 clones, approximately 87% of them seen just once; the ten biggest clones take up 3% to 4%. The V segment lost 9 bases and the J segment 2 bases; nucleotides outside the gene matches: 7. There are 13 residues in the CDR3. Germline CDR1 reads LNHDA; CDR2 reads SQIVND (reference sequence).

What was sequenced was peripheral blood. The chain uses TRBV19 and TRBJ2-7; 7 bases match TRBD2. This TCR derives from a man between 18 and 29 years old with active or convalescent COVID-19. In nucleotides, the CDR3 is TGTGCCAGCACTGGGCGGGAGACCTACGAGCAGTACTTC. It codes for CASTGRETYEQYF.